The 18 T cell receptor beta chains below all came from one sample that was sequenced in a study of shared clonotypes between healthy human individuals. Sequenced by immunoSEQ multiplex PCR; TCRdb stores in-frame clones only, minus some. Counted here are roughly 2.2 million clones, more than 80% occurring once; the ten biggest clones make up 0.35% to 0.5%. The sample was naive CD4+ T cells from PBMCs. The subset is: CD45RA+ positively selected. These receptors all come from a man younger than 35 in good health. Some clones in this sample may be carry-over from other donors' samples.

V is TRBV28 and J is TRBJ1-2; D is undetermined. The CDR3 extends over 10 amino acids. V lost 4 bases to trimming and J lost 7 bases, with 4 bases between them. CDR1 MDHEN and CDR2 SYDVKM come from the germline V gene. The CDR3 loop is CASSSLGYTF. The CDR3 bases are TGTGCCAGCAGTTCCCTTGGCTACACCTTC.

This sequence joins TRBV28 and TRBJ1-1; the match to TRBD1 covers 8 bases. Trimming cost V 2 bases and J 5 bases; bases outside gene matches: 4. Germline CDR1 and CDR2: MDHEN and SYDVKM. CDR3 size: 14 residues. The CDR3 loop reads CASSLTDRDTEAFF. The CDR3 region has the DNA TGTGCCAGCAGTTTAACGGACAGGGATACTGAAGCTTTCTTT.

CDR3 DNA sequence: TGTGCCAGCAGCTCGCCCACGGGCCCAAAGACCCAGTACTTC. It encodes CASSSPTGPKTQYF. The V gene is TRBV5-6, the J gene TRBJ2-5; no definite D call. The V end was cut by 3 bases, the J end by 6 bases, with 15 bases between. Germline CDR1 reads SGHDT; CDR2 reads YYEEEE. This CDR3 has 14 residues.

CDR3: CASSDPRLAGGLDEQFF. CDR3 coding DNA: TGTGCCAGTAGTGACCCAAGACTAGCGGGAGGGTTAGATGAGCAGTTCTTC. V usage is TRBV19 and J usage is TRBJ2-1, with 14 bases fitting TRBD2. This CDR3 is built from 17 residues. Trimming took 5 bases from V and 8 from J; bases not matched to a gene: 11. The germline CDR1 and CDR2 sequences are LNHDA and SQIVND (reference sequence).

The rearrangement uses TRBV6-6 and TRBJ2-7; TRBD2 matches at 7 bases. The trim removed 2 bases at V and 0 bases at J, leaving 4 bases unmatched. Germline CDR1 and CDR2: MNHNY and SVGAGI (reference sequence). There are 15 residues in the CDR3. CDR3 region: CASSYLGRSSYEQYF. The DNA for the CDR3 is TGTGCCAGCAGTTACCTCGGGAGGAGCTCCTACGAGCAGTACTTC.

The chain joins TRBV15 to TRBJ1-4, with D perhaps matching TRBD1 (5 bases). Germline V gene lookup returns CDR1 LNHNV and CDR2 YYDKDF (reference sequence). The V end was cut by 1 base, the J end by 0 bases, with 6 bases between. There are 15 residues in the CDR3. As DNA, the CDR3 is TGTGCCACCAGCAGAGGCAGGGCAACTAATGAAAAACTGTTTTTT. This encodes CATSRGRATNEKLFF.

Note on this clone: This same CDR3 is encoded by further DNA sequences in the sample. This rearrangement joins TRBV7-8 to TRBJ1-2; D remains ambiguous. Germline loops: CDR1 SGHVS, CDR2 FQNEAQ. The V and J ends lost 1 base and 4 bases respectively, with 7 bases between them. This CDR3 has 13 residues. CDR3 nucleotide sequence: TGTGCCAGCAGCTTAGGGGGATTCTATGGCTACACCTTC. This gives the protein CASSLGGFYGYTF.

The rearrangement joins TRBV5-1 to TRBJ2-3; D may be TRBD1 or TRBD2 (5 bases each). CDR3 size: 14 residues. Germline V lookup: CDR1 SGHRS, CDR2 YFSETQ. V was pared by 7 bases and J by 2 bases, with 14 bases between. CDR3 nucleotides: TGCGCCAGCCGGTCGGGACCAACCACAGATACGCAGTATTTT. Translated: CASRSGPTTDTQYF. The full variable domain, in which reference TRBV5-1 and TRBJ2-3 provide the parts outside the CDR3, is KAGVTQTPRYLIKTRGQQVTLSCSPISGHRSVSWYQQTPGQGLQFLFEYFSETQRNKGNFPGRFSGRQFSNSRSEMNVSTLELGDSALYLCASRSGPTTDTQYFGPGTRLTVL.

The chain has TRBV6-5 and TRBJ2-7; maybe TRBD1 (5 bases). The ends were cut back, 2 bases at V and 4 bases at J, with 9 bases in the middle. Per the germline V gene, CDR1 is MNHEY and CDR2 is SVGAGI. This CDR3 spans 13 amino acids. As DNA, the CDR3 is TGTGCCAGCAGTTACCCCGACAGTTACGAGCAGTACTTC. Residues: CASSYPDSYEQYF.

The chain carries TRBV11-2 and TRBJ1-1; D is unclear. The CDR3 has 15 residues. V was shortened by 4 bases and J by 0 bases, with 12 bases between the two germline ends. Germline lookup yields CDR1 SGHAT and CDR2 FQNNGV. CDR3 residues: CASSSGVNLNTEAFF. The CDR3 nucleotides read TGTGCCAGCAGCTCCGGGGTTAATTTGAACACTGAAGCTTTCTTT.

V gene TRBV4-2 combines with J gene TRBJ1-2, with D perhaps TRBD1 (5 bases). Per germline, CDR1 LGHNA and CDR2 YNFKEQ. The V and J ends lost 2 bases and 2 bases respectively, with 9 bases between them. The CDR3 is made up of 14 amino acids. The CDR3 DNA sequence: TGTGCCAGCAGCCAAAATCGGGGGAACTATGGCTACACCTTC. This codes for CASSQNRGNYGYTF.

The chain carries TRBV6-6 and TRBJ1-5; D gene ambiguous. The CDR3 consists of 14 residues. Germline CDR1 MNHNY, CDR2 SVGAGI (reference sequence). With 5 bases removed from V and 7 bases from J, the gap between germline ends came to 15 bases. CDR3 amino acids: CASSADLGWQPQHF. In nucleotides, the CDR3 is TGTGCCAGCAGTGCCGACCTGGGATGGCAGCCCCAGCATTTT.

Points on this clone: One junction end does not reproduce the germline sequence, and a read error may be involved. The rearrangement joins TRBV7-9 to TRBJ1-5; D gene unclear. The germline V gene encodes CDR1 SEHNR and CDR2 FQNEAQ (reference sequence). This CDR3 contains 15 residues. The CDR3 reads CASSVAGNSNQPQHF. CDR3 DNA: TGTGCCAGCAGCGTAGCGGGGAATAGCAATCAGCCCCAGCATTTT.

The CDR3 nucleotides read TGTGCCAGCAGCCAAGCCGGGGGGGACAGGCGAAGCACTGAAGCTTTCTTT. As protein: CASSQAGGDRRSTEAFF. The V gene is TRBV4-2, the J gene TRBJ1-1, with 8 bases identical to TRBD1. Trimming removed 1 base from V and 4 bases from J; junction bases left unmatched: 11. Germline V CDR1 and CDR2: LGHNA, YNFKEQ. The CDR3 has 17 residues.

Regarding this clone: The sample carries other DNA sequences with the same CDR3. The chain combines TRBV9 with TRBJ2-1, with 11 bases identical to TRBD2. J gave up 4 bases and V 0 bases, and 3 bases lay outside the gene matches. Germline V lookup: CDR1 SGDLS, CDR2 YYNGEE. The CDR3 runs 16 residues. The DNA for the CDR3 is TGTGCCAGCAGCGTAGGGGGACTAGCGGAATACAATGAGCAGTTCTTC. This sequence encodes CASSVGGLAEYNEQFF.

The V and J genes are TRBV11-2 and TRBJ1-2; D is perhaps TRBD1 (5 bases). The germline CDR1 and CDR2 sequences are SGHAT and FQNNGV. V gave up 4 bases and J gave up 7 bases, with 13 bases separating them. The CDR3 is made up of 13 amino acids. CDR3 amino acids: CASSSIRGPGYTF. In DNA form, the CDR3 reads TGTGCCAGCAGCTCGATCCGGGGACCTGGCTACACCTTC.

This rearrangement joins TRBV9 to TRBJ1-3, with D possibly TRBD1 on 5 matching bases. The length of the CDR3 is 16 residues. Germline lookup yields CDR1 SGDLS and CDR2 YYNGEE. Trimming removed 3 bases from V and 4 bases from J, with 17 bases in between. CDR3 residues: CASSALGTPSGNTIYF. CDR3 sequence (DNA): TGTGCCAGCAGCGCCCTAGGGACCCCTTCGGGAAACACCATATATTTT.

CDR3 residues: CASSYSRGSSYNEQFF. In DNA, the CDR3 is TGTGCCAGCAGTTACTCTCGCGGTAGCTCCTACAATGAGCAGTTCTTC. The chain links TRBV6-6 to TRBJ2-1; D call uncertain. Germline-derived CDR1 and CDR2 are MNHNY and SVGAGI (reference sequence). The V gene lost 0 bases and the J gene lost 0 bases, with 9 bases spanning the gap. This CDR3 spans 16 amino acids.